These 29 T cell receptor beta chains originate from one sample sequenced in a study of HIV-infected patients and healthy controls. No cell fractionation was done, so the repertoire covers all unsorted peripheral blood T cells. Reverse transcription used 450 to 550 ng RNA and constant-region primers for alpha and beta. Alpha and beta chain libraries were made separately by chain-specific third strand synthesis with multiplexing indices. TCRdb fed the 5' RACE reads into MiXCR, producing one record per CDR3 protein. This table holds more than 8,000 distinct CDR3 sequences, approximately 8% found once. The sample was blood. The receptor source for this set is an adult in good health.

By sample share, this clonotype is medium-sized (0.01 to 0.1%). This sequence joins TRBV6-5 and TRBJ2-7; TRBD1 or TRBD2 may be the D gene (5 bases each). This CDR3 is 16 amino acids long. V gave up 7 bases and J gave up 1 base, with 20 bases separating them. Looked up from germline, CDR1 is MNHEY and CDR2 is SVGAGI. Here the CDR3 DNA reads TGTGCCAGCAAGAGGAGTGAGAGGGGCAGATCCTACGAGCAGTACTTC. Protein sequence: CASKRSERGRSYEQYF.

This clonotype was recorded many times. J is TRBJ2-7 and V is TRBV28, with D maybe TRBD2 (6 bases). There are 14 residues in the CDR3. The germline V gene has CDR1 MDHEN and CDR2 SYDVKM. Trimming stripped 6 bases from V and 0 bases from J, with 12 bases between. This CDR3 reads CASSPQGLSYEQYF. The CDR3 DNA reads TGTGCCAGCAGCCCTCAGGGACTCTCCTACGAGCAGTACTTC.

This clonotype counts as medium-sized. CDR3 protein: CASSMMRQETQYF. Written as DNA, the CDR3 is TGTGCCAGTAGTATGATGCGGCAAGAGACCCAGTACTTC. The V call is TRBV19, the J call TRBJ2-5; D gene ambiguous. V lost 3 bases and J lost 2, with 7 bases in between. Germline values: CDR1 LNHDA, CDR2 SQIVND (reference sequence). The CDR3 runs 13 residues. The full variable domain, completed using reference TRBV19 and TRBJ2-5, is DGGITQSPKYLFRKEGQNVTLSCEQNLNHDAMYWYRQDPGQGLRLIYYSQIVNDFQKGDIAEGYSVSREKKESFPLTVTSAQKNPTAFYLCASSMMRQETQYFGPGTRLLVL.

By sample fraction, this clonotype is medium-sized (0.01 to 0.1%). V usage is TRBV4-2 and J usage is TRBJ2-7, with TRBD2 as a possible D gene (5 bases). Germline V gives CDR1 LGHNA, CDR2 YNFKEQ. The V end was cut by 3 bases, the J end by 4 bases, with 16 bases between. CDR3 length: 15 amino acids. In nucleotides, the CDR3 is TGTGCCAGCAGCCAGGGGTCCTTCGGGATTTACGAGCAGTACTTC. Translated, it gives CASSQGSFGIYEQYF.

To note about this clonotype: Possible read error: a much larger clone is one base away. The V call is TRBV3-1, the J call TRBJ2-7; D ambiguous. The germline gives CDR1 LGHDT, CDR2 YNNKEL (reference sequence). The CDR3 is 12 amino acids. CDR3 loop: CASSQNIYEKYF. The CDR3 region has the DNA TGTGCCAGCAGCCAAAATATCTACGAGAAGTACTTC.

This clonotype turned up a few times. The chain uses TRBV12-3 or TRBV12-4 and TRBJ1-3; D uncertain. The ends were cut back, 7 bases at V and 0 bases at J, with 10 bases in the middle. There are 14 residues in the CDR3. CDR3 in amino acids: CASTPGTSGNTIYF. Written as DNA, the CDR3 is TGTGCCAGCACTCCAGGAACCTCTGGAAACACCATATATTTT.

At least ten counts were recorded for this clonotype. The chain carries TRBV18 and TRBJ1-6, with 7 bases lining up with TRBD1. Germline V gene sequence: CDR1 KGHSH, CDR2 LQKENI. This CDR3 spans 15 amino acids. Trimming took 4 bases from V and 7 from J; bases not matched to a gene: 7. CDR3 amino acids: CASSRTGDPNSPLHF. The CDR3 coding sequence is TGTGCCAGCTCACGCACAGGGGACCCAAATTCACCCCTCCACTTT.

In this sample, this clonotype is medium-sized. V and J are TRBV28 and TRBJ2-3; no clear D gene. The V and J ends lost 6 bases and 2 bases respectively, with 9 bases between them. The CDR3 runs to 13 residues. Germline-derived CDR1 and CDR2 are MDHEN and SYDVKM. CDR3 region: CASSPAHTDTQYF. For the CDR3, the DNA is TGTGCCAGCAGCCCGGCCCACACAGATACGCAGTATTTT.

In this sample, this clonotype turned up many times. The chain combines TRBV19 with TRBJ2-7; D is unclear. Trimming took 2 bases from V and 0 from J, leaving 2 bases between them. CDR3 length equals 12 residues. CDR1 and CDR2 from the germline V gene are LNHDA and SQIVND (reference sequence). The CDR3 bases are TGTGCCAGTAGTATAACCTCCTACGAGCAGTACTTC. This codes for CASSITSYEQYF.

By its share, this clonotype is medium-sized. The CDR3 region has the DNA TGTGCCAGCACCTTTCTCGGGAGTTCCTACGAGCAGTACTTC. Amino acid sequence: CASTFLGSSYEQYF. The gene calls are TRBV7-9 and TRBJ2-7; a weak D match, TRBD2 (6 bases). Germline V gene sequence: CDR1 SEHNR, CDR2 FQNEAQ (reference sequence). The CDR3 length is 14 residues. The germline V and J ends were trimmed by 7 bases and 1 base, with 14 bases remaining between them.

This clonotype was seen only a few times. The rearrangement links TRBV6-2 or TRBV6-3 to TRBJ1-3, with 8 bases lining up with TRBD1. The CDR3 is 16 amino acids. The V and J ends lost 10 bases and 0 bases, in that order; junction bases with no gene match: 11. Looked up from germline, CDR1 is MNHEY and CDR2 is SVGEGT. As DNA, the CDR3 is TGTGCCACCCGGACAGGGACCTCTCTCTCTGGAAACACCATATATTTT. Protein product: CATRTGTSLSGNTIYF.

Sample share makes this clonotype medium-sized. CDR3 in DNA: TGTGCCATCAGTGAGAAGAGAGGAGATACGCAGTATTTT. Residues: CAISEKRGDTQYF. This sequence joins TRBV10-3 and TRBJ2-3; D not certain. The CDR3 extends over 13 amino acids. Germline-derived CDR1 and CDR2 are ENHRY and SYGVKD. V lost 2 bases and J 5 bases, leaving 8 bases between the germline ends.

By its share, this clonotype is medium-sized. The chain employs TRBV3-1 and TRBJ2-1, with a tentative D call TRBD1 (6 bases). Germline V gene sequence: CDR1 LGHDT, CDR2 YNNKEL (reference sequence). This CDR3 contains 14 residues. With 4 bases removed from V and 4 bases from J, the gap between germline ends came to 11 bases. The CDR3 loop is CASSRVGGYNEQFF. In DNA, the CDR3 is TGTGCCAGCAGCCGTGTAGGGGGATACAATGAGCAGTTCTTC.

In this sample, this clonotype turned up many times. The gene calls are TRBV19 and TRBJ1-2; D unresolved. Between the trimmed V and J ends, which lost 3 bases and 5 bases, there was a span of 16 bases. CDR3 length equals 15 residues. Germline CDR1 is LNHDA and CDR2 is SQIVND (reference sequence). The CDR3 here is CASSITGETGYGYTF. CDR3 DNA sequence: TGTGCCAGTAGTATCACCGGGGAGACGGGATATGGCTACACCTTC.

This clonotype is medium-sized. This chain uses TRBV19 with TRBJ2-1; no firm D call. CDR1 and CDR2 from the germline V gene are LNHDA and SQIVND (reference sequence). V was cut by 7 bases and J by 2 bases, with 18 bases left in between. This CDR3 is built from 16 residues. The CDR3 reads CASTSAQGFAYNEQFF. For the CDR3, the DNA is TGTGCCAGTACTTCCGCTCAAGGGTTCGCCTACAATGAGCAGTTCTTC.

This clonotype was counted at least ten times. J is TRBJ2-7 and V is TRBV7-9, with no clear D. The CDR3 length is 13 residues. Trimming pared 2 bases from V and 4 bases from J, leaving 9 bases between. The germline V gene has CDR1 SEHNR and CDR2 FQNEAQ (reference sequence). The CDR3 DNA follows: TGTGCCAGCAGCTTACCCCAGGCGTACGAGCAGTACTTC. Translated, it gives CASSLPQAYEQYF.

Relative to its sample, this clonotype is medium-sized (0.01 to 0.1%). The rearrangement joins TRBV6-2 or TRBV6-3 to TRBJ2-3; tentative D call: TRBD1 (6 bases). There are 15 residues in the CDR3. The germline V gene encodes CDR1 MNHEY and CDR2 SVGEGT. V lost 3 bases to trimming and J lost 2 bases, with 12 bases between them. CDR3 protein: CASSYRTAATDTQYF. DNA of the CDR3: TGTGCCAGCAGTTATAGGACAGCAGCCACAGATACGCAGTATTTT.

This clonotype is termed medium-sized. The chain has TRBV20-1 and TRBJ2-3; 15 bases map to TRBD2. V was pared by 5 bases and J by 4 bases, with 7 bases of the junction left unmatched. This CDR3 spans 16 amino acids. Germline lookup yields CDR1 DFQATT and CDR2 SNEGSKA (reference sequence). The CDR3 DNA reads as TGCAGTGCTGGACGGACTAGCGGGGGGGCCCCAGATACGCAGTATTTT. It translates to CSAGRTSGGAPDTQYF.

The J gene is TRBJ1-1, the V gene TRBV29-1; 7 bases are a match to TRBD1. Germline V lookup: CDR1 SQVTM, CDR2 ANQGSEA. Trimming at V came to 8 bases and at J to 1 base, leaving 4 bases not matched to a gene. The CDR3 length is 12 residues. The CDR3 loop is CSSRTGNTEAFF. The DNA of the CDR3 is TGCAGCTCCAGGACAGGGAACACTGAAGCTTTCTTT.

This clonotype was counted many times. The V and J genes are TRBV5-1 and TRBJ2-5, with D perhaps TRBD1 (6 bases). This CDR3 has 14 residues. V was cut by 4 bases and J by 1 base, with 11 bases left in between. Germline V gives CDR1 SGHRS, CDR2 YFSETQ. This CDR3 is CASSTDRTQETQYF. The CDR3 coding sequence is TGCGCCAGCAGCACCGACAGGACCCAAGAGACCCAGTACTTC.

By share of the sample, this clonotype is medium-sized. The chain joins TRBV6-5 to TRBJ2-1; D uncertain. The CDR3 covers 15 residues. The V gene's germline CDR1 is MNHEY and CDR2 SVGAGI. V lost 6 bases and J 0 bases, leaving 12 bases between the germline ends. As DNA, the CDR3 is TGTGCCAGCAGCTCGGACGCAAGCTCCTACAATGAGCAGTTCTTC. It is translated as CASSSDASSYNEQFF.

This clonotype was picked up many times. The chain employs TRBV3-1 and TRBJ2-7; TRBD1 might be the D (5 bases). Germline values: CDR1 LGHDT, CDR2 YNNKEL (reference sequence). Trimming removed 4 bases from V and 12 bases from J, with 19 bases in between. CDR3 length: 13 residues. CDR3 residues: CASSPASEAGLYF. In nucleotides, the CDR3 is TGTGCCAGCAGCCCCGCCTCCGAGGCAGGGCTGTACTTC.

This clonotype has ten or more counts. The gene calls are TRBV2 and TRBJ2-1; TRBD2 might be the D (5 bases). Trimming took off 2 bases at V and 8 bases at J, with 10 bases between the two ends. Looked up from germline, CDR1 is SNHLY and CDR2 is FYNNEI. The CDR3 totals 13 residues. The CDR3 DNA sequence: TGTGCCAGCAGTGAACGGTGGACTGATGAGCAGTTCTTC. It is translated as CASSERWTDEQFF.

Within the sample, this clonotype is medium-sized. The chain links TRBV6-1 to TRBJ2-3; 11 bases line up with TRBD2. The germline V gene has CDR1 MNHNS and CDR2 SASEGT. Trimming cost V 4 bases and J 3 bases; bases outside gene matches: 6. This CDR3 has 16 amino acids. CDR3 sequence: CASSASSGGATDTQYF. The CDR3 nucleotides are TGTGCCAGCAGTGCAAGTAGCGGGGGGGCGACAGATACGCAGTATTTT.

By sample fraction, this clonotype is medium-sized. V usage is TRBV6-5 and J usage is TRBJ2-7; the match to TRBD2 covers 10 bases. From germline, CDR1 is MNHEY and CDR2 SVGAGI. CDR3 length: 15 residues. Trimming at V came to 0 bases and at J to 4 bases, leaving 3 bases not matched to a gene. CDR3 amino acids: CASSYSPSGGYEQYF. CDR3 DNA: TGTGCCAGCAGTTACTCTCCTAGCGGGGGATACGAGCAGTACTTC.

In this sample, this clonotype turned up many times. The V call is TRBV4-2, the J call TRBJ2-7, with a weak D call TRBD2 (6 bases). The CDR3 consists of 13 residues. V was shortened by 5 bases and J by 5 bases, with 13 bases between the two germline ends. From germline, CDR1 is LGHNA and CDR2 YNFKEQ. The CDR3 coding sequence is TGTGCCAGCAGCGAGGAGGGGCAGAACGAGCAGTACTTC. This encodes CASSEEGQNEQYF.

By share of the sample, this clonotype is medium-sized (0.01 to 0.1%). The chain carries TRBV6-2 or TRBV6-3 and TRBJ2-1, with D hard to call. Germline V gene data show CDR1 as MNHEY and CDR2 as SVGEGT. V was trimmed by 5 bases and J by 9 bases, leaving 11 bases between them. The CDR3 sequence is 12 residues long. The CDR3: CASSRRTAEQFF. The CDR3 DNA is TGTGCCAGCAGTCGTAGGACCGCTGAGCAGTTCTTC.

This clonotype is medium-sized within its sample. The chain is built from TRBV30 and TRBJ2-3; TRBD1 aligns across 7 bases. The CDR3 consists of 14 residues. The ends lost 4 bases at V and 4 bases at J; junction bases unmatched: 8. CDR1 and CDR2 (germline): GTSNPN, SVGIG (reference sequence). The CDR3 is CAWTTGMGADTQYF. The DNA of the CDR3 is TGTGCCTGGACGACAGGGATGGGGGCAGATACGCAGTATTTT.

The sample holds many counts of this clonotype. The V and J genes are TRBV6-5 and TRBJ1-4; D possibly corresponds to TRBD1 (5 bases). The germline V gene has CDR1 MNHEY and CDR2 SVGAGI. The CDR3 consists of 16 residues. V lost 0 bases to trimming and J lost 6 bases, with 14 bases between them. The CDR3 loop is CASSYSSGMGDEKLFF. DNA for the CDR3: TGTGCCAGCAGTTACTCGTCGGGGATGGGGGATGAAAAACTGTTTTTT.